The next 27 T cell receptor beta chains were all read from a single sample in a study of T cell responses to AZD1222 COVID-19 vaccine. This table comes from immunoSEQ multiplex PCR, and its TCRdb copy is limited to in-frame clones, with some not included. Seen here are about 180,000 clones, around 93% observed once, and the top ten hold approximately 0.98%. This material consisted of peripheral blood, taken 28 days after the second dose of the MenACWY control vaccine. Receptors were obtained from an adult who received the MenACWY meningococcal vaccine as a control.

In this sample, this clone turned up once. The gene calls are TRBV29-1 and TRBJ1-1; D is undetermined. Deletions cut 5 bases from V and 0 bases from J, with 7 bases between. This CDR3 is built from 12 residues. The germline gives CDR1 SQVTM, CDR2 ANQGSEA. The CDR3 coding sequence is TGCAGCGTTTTAGCAGTGAACACTGAAGCTTTCTTT. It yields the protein CSVLAVNTEAFF.

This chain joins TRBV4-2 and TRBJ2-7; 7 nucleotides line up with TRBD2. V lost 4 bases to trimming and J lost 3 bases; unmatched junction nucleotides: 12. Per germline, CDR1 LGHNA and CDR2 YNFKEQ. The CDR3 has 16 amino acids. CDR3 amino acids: CASSRGSGRGSYEQYF. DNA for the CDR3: TGTGCCAGCAGCCGGGGGTCTGGGCGGGGGAGCTACGAGCAGTACTTC.

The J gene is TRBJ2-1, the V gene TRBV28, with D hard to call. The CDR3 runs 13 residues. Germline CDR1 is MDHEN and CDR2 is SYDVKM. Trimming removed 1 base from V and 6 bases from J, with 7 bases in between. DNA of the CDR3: TGTGCCAGCAGTTTATCACCGCGCAATGAGCAGTTCTTC. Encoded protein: CASSLSPRNEQFF.

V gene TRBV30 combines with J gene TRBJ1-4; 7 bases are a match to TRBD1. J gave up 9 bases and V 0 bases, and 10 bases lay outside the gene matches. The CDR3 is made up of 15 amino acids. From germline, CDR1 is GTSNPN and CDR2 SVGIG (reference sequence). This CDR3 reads CAWSVEGGPGKKLFF. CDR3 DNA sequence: TGTGCCTGGAGTGTAGAAGGGGGCCCGGGGAAAAAACTGTTTTTT.

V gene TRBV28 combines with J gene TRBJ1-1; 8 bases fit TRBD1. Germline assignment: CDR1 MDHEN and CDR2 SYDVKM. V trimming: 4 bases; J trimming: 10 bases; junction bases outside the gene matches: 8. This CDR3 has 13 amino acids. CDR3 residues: CASSSSDRVRAFF. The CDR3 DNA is TGTGCCAGCAGTTCCTCGGACAGGGTCCGAGCTTTCTTT.

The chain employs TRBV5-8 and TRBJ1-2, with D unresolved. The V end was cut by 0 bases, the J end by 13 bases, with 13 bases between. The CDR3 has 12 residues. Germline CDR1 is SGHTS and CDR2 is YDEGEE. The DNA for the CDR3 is TGTGCCAGCAGCTTGGGCCAGGCTGGTTCCACCTTC. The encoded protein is CASSLGQAGSTF.

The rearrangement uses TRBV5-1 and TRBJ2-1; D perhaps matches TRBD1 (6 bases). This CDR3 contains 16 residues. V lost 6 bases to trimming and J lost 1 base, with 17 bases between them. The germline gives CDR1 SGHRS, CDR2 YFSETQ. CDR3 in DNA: TGCGCCAGCACCCACCCGGGACATCGGTCCTACAATGAGCAGTTCTTC. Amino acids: CASTHPGHRSYNEQFF.

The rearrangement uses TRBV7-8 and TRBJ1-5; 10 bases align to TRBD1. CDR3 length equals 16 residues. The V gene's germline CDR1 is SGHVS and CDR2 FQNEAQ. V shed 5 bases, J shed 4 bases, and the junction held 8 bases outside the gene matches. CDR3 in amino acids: CASSPPGQGLNQPQHF. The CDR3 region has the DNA TGTGCCAGCAGCCCTCCGGGACAGGGGTTAAATCAGCCCCAGCATTTT.

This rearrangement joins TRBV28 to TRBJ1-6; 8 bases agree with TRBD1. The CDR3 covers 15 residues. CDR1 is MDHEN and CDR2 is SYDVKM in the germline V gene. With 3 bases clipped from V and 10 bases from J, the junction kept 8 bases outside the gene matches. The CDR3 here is CASSLSTGARSPLHF. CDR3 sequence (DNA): TGTGCCAGCAGTTTGTCGACAGGGGCCAGGTCACCCCTCCACTTT.

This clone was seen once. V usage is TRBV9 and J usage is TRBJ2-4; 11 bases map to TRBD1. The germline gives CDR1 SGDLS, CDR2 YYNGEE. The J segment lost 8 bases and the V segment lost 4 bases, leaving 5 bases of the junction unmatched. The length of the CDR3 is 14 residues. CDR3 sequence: CASSPGTGGDIQYF. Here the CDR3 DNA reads TGTGCCAGCAGCCCCGGGACAGGGGGAGACATTCAGTACTTC.

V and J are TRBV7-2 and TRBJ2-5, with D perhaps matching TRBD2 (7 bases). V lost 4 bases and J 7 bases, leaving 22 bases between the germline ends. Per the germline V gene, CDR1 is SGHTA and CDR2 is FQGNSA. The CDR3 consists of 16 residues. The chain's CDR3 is CASSSPEGGVSRTQYF. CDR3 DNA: TGTGCCAGCAGCTCGCCCGAGGGGGGGGTCTCTAGGACCCAGTACTTC.

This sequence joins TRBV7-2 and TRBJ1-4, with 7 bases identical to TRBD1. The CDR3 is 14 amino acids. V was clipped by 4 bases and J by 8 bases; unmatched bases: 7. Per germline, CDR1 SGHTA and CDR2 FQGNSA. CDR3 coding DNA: TGTGCCAGCAGCTCGACAGGGAGCCGAGAAAAACTGTTTTTT. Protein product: CASSSTGSREKLFF.

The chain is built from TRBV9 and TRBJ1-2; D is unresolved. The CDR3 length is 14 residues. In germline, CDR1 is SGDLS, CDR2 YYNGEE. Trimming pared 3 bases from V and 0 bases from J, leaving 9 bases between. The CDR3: CASSATTSNYGYTF. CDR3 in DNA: TGTGCCAGCAGCGCGACAACTTCTAACTATGGCTACACCTTC.

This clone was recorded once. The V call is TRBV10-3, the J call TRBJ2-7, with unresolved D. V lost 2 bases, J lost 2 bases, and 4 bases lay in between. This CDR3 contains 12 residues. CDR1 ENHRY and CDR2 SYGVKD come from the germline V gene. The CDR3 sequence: CAISEVPYEQYF. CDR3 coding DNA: TGTGCCATCAGTGAGGTGCCCTACGAGCAGTACTTC.

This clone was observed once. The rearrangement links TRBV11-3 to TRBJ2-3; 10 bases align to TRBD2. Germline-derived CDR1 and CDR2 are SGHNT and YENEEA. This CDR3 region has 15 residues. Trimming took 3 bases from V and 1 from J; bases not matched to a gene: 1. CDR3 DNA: TGTGCCAGCAGCTTCCTAGCGGGGGGCACAGATACGCAGTATTTT. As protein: CASSFLAGGTDTQYF.

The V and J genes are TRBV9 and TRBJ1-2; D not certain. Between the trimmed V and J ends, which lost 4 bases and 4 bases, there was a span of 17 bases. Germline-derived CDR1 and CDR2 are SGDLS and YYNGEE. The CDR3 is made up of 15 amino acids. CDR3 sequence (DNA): TGTGCCAGCAGCCACGGGGAGGGCTCACTCTATGGCTACACCTTC. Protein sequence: CASSHGEGSLYGYTF.

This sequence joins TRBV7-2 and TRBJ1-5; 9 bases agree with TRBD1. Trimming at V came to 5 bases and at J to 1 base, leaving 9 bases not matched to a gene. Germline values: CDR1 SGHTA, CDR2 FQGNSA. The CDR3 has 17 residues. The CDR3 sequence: CASSLRTGEGSNQPQHF. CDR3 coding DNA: TGTGCCAGCAGCCTACGGACAGGGGAGGGGAGCAATCAGCCCCAGCATTTT.

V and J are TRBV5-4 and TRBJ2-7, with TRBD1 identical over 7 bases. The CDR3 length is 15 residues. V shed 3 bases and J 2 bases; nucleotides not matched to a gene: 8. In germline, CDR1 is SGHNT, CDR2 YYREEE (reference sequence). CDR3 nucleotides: TGTGCCAGCAGCTCACCGGGACAGAGAACCTACGAGCAGTACTTC. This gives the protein CASSSPGQRTYEQYF. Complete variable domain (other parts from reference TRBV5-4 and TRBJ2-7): ETGVTQSPTHLIKTRGQQVTLRCSSQSGHNTVSWYQQALGQGPQFIFQYYREEENGRGNFPPRFSGLQFPNYSSELNVNALELDDSALYLCASSSPGQRTYEQYFGPGTRLTVT.

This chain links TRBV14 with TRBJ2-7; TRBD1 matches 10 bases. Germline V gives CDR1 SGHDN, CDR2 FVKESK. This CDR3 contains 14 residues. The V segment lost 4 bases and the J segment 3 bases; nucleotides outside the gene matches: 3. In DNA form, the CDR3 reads TGTGCCAGCAGCCGGAGGACAGGGGGCTACGAGCAGTACTTC. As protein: CASSRRTGGYEQYF.

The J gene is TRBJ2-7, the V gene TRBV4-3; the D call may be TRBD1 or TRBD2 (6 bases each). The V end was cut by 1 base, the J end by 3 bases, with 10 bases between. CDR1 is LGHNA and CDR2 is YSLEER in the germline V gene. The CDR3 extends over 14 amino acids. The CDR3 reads CASSQGRGGYEQYF. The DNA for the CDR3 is TGCGCCAGCAGCCAAGGCAGGGGAGGCTACGAGCAGTACTTC.

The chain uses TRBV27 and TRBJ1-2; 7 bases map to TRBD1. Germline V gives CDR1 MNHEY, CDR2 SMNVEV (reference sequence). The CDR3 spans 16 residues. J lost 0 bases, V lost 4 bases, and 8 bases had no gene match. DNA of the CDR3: TGTGCCAGCAGTTCAGCTCCAGGGGGTCCTAACTATGGCTACACCTTC. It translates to CASSSAPGGPNYGYTF.

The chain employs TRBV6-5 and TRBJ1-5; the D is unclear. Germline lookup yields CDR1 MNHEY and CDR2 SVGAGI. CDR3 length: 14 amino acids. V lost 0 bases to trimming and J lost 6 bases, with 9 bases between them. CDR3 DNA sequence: TGTGCCAGCAGTTACTCGCCAAAGGGTCAGCCCCAGCATTTT. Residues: CASSYSPKGQPQHF.

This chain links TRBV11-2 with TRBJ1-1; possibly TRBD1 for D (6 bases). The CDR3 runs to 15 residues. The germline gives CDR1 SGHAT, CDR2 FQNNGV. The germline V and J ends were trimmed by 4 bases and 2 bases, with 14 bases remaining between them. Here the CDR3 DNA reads TGTGCCAGCAGCTCCGACCGGGGGCTTAACACTGAAGCTTTCTTT. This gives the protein CASSSDRGLNTEAFF. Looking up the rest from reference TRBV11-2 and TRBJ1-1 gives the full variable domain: EAGVAQSPRYKIIEKRQSVAFWCNPISGHATLYWYQQILGQGPKLLIQFQNNGVVDDSQLPKDRFSAERLKGVDSTLKIQPAKLEDSAVYLCASSSDRGLNTEAFFGQGTRLTVV.

The CDR3 DNA reads TGCGCCAGCAGCTCGCCCGTGGGAGAGACCCAGTACTTC. Its translation is CASSSPVGETQYF. The rearrangement uses TRBV5-1 and TRBJ2-5; D unclear. The CDR3 runs to 13 residues. CDR1 and CDR2 (germline): SGHRS, YFSETQ. V was clipped by 3 bases and J by 4 bases, with 10 bases between them. Combining the CDR3 with reference TRBV5-1 and TRBJ2-5 gives the whole variable domain KAGVTQTPRYLIKTRGQQVTLSCSPISGHRSVSWYQQTPGQGLQFLFEYFSETQRNKGNFPGRFSGRQFSNSRSEMNVSTLELGDSALYLCASSSPVGETQYFGPGTRLLVL.

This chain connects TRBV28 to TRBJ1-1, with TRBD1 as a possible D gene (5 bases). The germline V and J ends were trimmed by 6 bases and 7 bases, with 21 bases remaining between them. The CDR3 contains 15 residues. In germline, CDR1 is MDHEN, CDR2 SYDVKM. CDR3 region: CASSSPRGSLIEAFF. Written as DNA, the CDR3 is TGTGCCAGCAGCTCCCCTAGGGGCAGCTTAATTGAAGCTTTCTTT.

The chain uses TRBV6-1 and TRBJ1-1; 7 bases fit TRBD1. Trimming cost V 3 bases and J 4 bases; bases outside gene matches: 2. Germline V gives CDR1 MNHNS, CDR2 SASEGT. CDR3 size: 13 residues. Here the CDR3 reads CASSDQGGTEAFF. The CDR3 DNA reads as TGTGCCAGCAGTGACCAGGGGGGCACTGAAGCTTTCTTT.

The CDR3 coding sequence is TGTGCCAGCAGCCGAACAGGGGGCCGCCCCAGTTATGGCTACACCTTC. This sequence encodes CASSRTGGRPSYGYTF. V gene TRBV7-6 combines with J gene TRBJ1-2; 9 positions match TRBD1. With 5 bases clipped from V and 5 bases from J, the junction kept 12 bases outside the gene matches. The germline CDR1 and CDR2 sequences are SGHVS and FNYEAQ. The CDR3 sequence is 16 residues long.